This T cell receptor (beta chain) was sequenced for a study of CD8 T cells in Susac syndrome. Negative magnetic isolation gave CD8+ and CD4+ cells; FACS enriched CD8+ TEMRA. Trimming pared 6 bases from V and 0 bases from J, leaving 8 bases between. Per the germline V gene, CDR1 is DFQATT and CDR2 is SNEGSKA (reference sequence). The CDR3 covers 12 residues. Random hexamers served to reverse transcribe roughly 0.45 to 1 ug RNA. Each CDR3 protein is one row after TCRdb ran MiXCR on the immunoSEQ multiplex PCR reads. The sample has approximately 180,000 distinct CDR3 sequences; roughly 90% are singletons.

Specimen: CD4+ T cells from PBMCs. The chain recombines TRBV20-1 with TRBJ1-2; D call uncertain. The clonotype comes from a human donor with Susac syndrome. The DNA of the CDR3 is TGCAGTGCCCCGACTTCTAACTATGGCTACACCTTC. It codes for CSAPTSNYGYTF.